A single sample gave rise to the 24 T cell receptor beta chains below, sequenced in a study of cytomegalovirus exposure and HLA in healthy donors. Method: immunoSEQ multiplex PCR; TCRdb's copy keeps in-frame clones and lacks some. Seen here are approximately 280,000 clones, 65% to 90% observed once, and the top ten hold about 1%. Sample: PBMCs. The receptor set was obtained from a woman aged 18 to 35 in good health and CMV-seronegative.

The V and J genes are TRBV5-1 and TRBJ1-4, with 7 bases matching TRBD1. From germline, CDR1 is SGHRS and CDR2 YFSETQ. CDR3 length: 13 amino acids. J lost 8 bases, V lost 6 bases, and 7 bases had no gene match. The CDR3 DNA sequence: TGCGCCAGCAACCTTGCAGGGGGAGAAAAACTGTTTTTT. This codes for CASNLAGGEKLFF. Full variable domain (missing parts from reference TRBV5-1 and TRBJ1-4): KAGVTQTPRYLIKTRGQQVTLSCSPISGHRSVSWYQQTPGQGLQFLFEYFSETQRNKGNFPGRFSGRQFSNSRSEMNVSTLELGDSALYLCASNLAGGEKLFFGSGTQLSVL.

The chain is built from TRBV4-1 and TRBJ2-3; possibly TRBD2 for D (6 bases). This CDR3 has 16 residues. V was trimmed by 5 bases and J by 3 bases, leaving 18 bases between them. Per the germline V gene, CDR1 is MGHRA and CDR2 is YSYEKL. The CDR3 protein is CASSGRTSLGTDTQYF. CDR3 nucleotide sequence: TGCGCCAGCAGCGGCCGAACTAGCCTCGGGACAGATACGCAGTATTTT.

This chain connects TRBV5-4 to TRBJ1-2; 9 bases are a match to TRBD1. This CDR3 contains 19 residues. Germline assignment: CDR1 SGHNT and CDR2 YYREEE (reference sequence). The ends lost 4 bases at V and 1 base at J; junction bases unmatched: 17. CDR3 protein: CASSPDPPGQGTFNYGYTF. The CDR3 DNA sequence: TGTGCCAGCAGCCCGGACCCCCCGGGACAGGGAACCTTTAACTATGGCTACACCTTC.

The CDR3 protein is CASSPGQGVDTEAFF. CDR3 sequence (DNA): TGTGCCAGCTCACCCGGACAGGGGGTCGACACTGAAGCTTTCTTT. The chain is built from TRBV18 and TRBJ1-1; 10 nucleotides line up with TRBD1. Germline V gene data show CDR1 as KGHSH and CDR2 as LQKENI. With V trimmed by 3 bases and J by 3 bases, 4 bases remained unmatched. CDR3 size: 15 residues.

This clone was counted a few times. The rearrangement links TRBV7-8 to TRBJ1-1; D remains ambiguous. This CDR3 region has 13 residues. Germline V CDR1 and CDR2: SGHVS, FQNEAQ. Deletions cut 3 bases from V and 2 bases from J, with 7 bases between. CDR3 bases: TGTGCCAGCAGCTTTTCAGAAAACACTGAAGCTTTCTTT. It encodes CASSFSENTEAFF.

On this clone: Other DNA sequences in the same sample also yield this CDR3. The rearrangement links TRBV29-1 to TRBJ2-7; TRBD1 aligns across 7 bases. Losses at the gene ends were 8 bases for V and 7 bases for J; bases not matched to a gene: 8. This CDR3 region has 11 residues. Germline CDR1 is SQVTM and CDR2 is ANQGSEA. CDR3 DNA: TGCAGCACCCGGACAGGCGGGGAGCAGTACTTC. It specifies CSTRTGGEQYF.

This chain connects TRBV5-1 to TRBJ2-7; 12 bases line up with TRBD1. Trimming took 4 bases from V and 2 from J; bases not matched to a gene: 4. CDR1 and CDR2 (germline): SGHRS, YFSETQ. This CDR3 has 15 amino acids. In DNA form, the CDR3 reads TGCGCCAGCAGCCTCGGGACAGGGGGCCCCTACGAGCAGTACTTC. Protein sequence: CASSLGTGGPYEQYF.

The rearrangement joins TRBV9 to TRBJ2-1, with 8 bases fitting TRBD2. The germline gives CDR1 SGDLS, CDR2 YYNGEE. The CDR3 extends over 16 amino acids. Trimming cost V 4 bases and J 3 bases; bases outside gene matches: 9. The CDR3 spells CASSPGGEGLYNEQFF. CDR3 DNA: TGTGCCAGCAGCCCCGGGGGGGAGGGCCTCTACAATGAGCAGTTCTTC. The whole variable domain, filled in from reference TRBV9 and TRBJ2-1, reads DSGVTQTPKHLITATGQRVTLRCSPRSGDLSVYWYQQSLDQGLQFLIQYYNGEERAKGNILERFSAQQFPDLHSELNLSSLELGDSALYFCASSPGGEGLYNEQFFGPGTRLTVL.

The chain couples TRBV19 to TRBJ2-1, with 8 bases aligning to TRBD1. CDR1 and CDR2 from the germline V gene are LNHDA and SQIVND (reference sequence). This CDR3 contains 18 residues. V lost 6 bases, J lost 1 base, and 14 bases stayed unmatched. Here the CDR3 reads CASRRQGATGLSYNEQFF. For the CDR3, the DNA is TGTGCCAGTAGGCGGCAGGGGGCGACGGGGTTATCCTACAATGAGCAGTTCTTC. Complete variable domain (other parts from reference TRBV19 and TRBJ2-1): DGGITQSPKYLFRKEGQNVTLSCEQNLNHDAMYWYRQDPGQGLRLIYYSQIVNDFQKGDIAEGYSVSREKKESFPLTVTSAQKNPTAFYLCASRRQGATGLSYNEQFFGPGTRLTVL.

The genes are TRBV4-1 and TRBJ2-3; D might be TRBD2 (7 bases). The CDR3 is made up of 15 amino acids. Germline V lookup: CDR1 MGHRA, CDR2 YSYEKL. The V end was cut by 1 base, the J end by 4 bases, with 12 bases between. The CDR3 DNA is TGCGCCAGCAGCCAAGTTGGGGGGGCCCCAGATACGCAGTATTTT. Residues: CASSQVGGAPDTQYF.

The gene calls are TRBV5-1 and TRBJ1-1; 9 nucleotides line up with TRBD1. The germline V gene encodes CDR1 SGHRS and CDR2 YFSETQ. This CDR3 has 16 amino acids. V trimming: 1 base; J trimming: 3 bases; junction bases outside the gene matches: 7. The CDR3 sequence is CASSLTPRDRDTEAFF. The CDR3 DNA reads TGCGCCAGCAGCTTGACGCCCCGGGACAGGGACACTGAAGCTTTCTTT.

This chain links TRBV7-9 with TRBJ1-6, with D possibly being TRBD1 (6 bases). Trimming cost V 5 bases and J 6 bases, with 17 bases left between them. CDR3 size: 16 residues. Per the germline V gene, CDR1 is SEHNR and CDR2 is FQNEAQ (reference sequence). CDR3 sequence reads: CASSMRGLSINSPLHF. The CDR3 nucleotides read TGTGCCAGCAGCATGAGGGGGTTATCAATTAATTCACCCCTCCACTTT.

This rearrangement joins TRBV4-3 to TRBJ1-6, with D hard to call. Germline loops: CDR1 LGHNA, CDR2 YSLEER. CDR3 length equals 16 residues. V gave up 0 bases and J gave up 6 bases, with 12 bases separating them. The CDR3 is CASSQDEGWGNSPLHF. DNA of the CDR3: TGCGCCAGCAGCCAAGATGAGGGCTGGGGTAATTCACCCCTCCACTTT.

This clone appeared once. The sample has other DNA sequences that encode this CDR3 too. V gene TRBV6-5 combines with J gene TRBJ2-6, with unresolved D. The CDR3 extends over 15 amino acids. The V end was cut by 3 bases, the J end by 4 bases, with 10 bases between. Germline values: CDR1 MNHEY, CDR2 SVGAGI. The CDR3 coding sequence is TGTGCCAGCAGTTATTACAGTCCCGGGGCCAACGTCCTGACTTTC. Amino acid sequence: CASSYYSPGANVLTF.

The rearrangement uses TRBV18 and TRBJ1-6; maybe TRBD1 (5 bases). Germline V gives CDR1 KGHSH, CDR2 LQKENI. The V end lost 3 bases, the J end lost 0 bases, and 15 bases lay between the germline ends. The CDR3 is made up of 18 amino acids. In DNA, the CDR3 is TGTGCCAGCTCACCTACAGGAGCGTTGAGCTCCTATAATTCACCCCTCCACTTT. Translation gives CASSPTGALSSYNSPLHF.

This rearrangement joins TRBV4-1 to TRBJ2-7; no reliable D call. This CDR3 spans 17 amino acids. The V gene's germline CDR1 is MGHRA and CDR2 YSYEKL. The germline V and J ends were trimmed by 0 bases and 1 base, with 16 bases remaining between them. Here the CDR3 reads CASSQDLSPSFSYEQYF. CDR3 DNA: TGCGCCAGCAGCCAAGATCTTAGCCCGAGCTTTTCCTACGAGCAGTACTTC.

The V gene is TRBV9, the J gene TRBJ2-7, with TRBD2 identical over 8 bases. Germline CDR1 is SGDLS and CDR2 is YYNGEE. The length of the CDR3 is 17 residues. Losses at the gene ends were 4 bases for V and 7 bases for J; bases not matched to a gene: 19. The CDR3 loop is CASSKTAYPGGAWEQYF. The CDR3 coding sequence is TGTGCCAGCAGCAAAACCGCTTACCCCGGGGGGGCGTGGGAGCAGTACTTC.

This clone has a single count. The chain has TRBV20-1 and TRBJ1-2; no firm D call. The CDR3 is 11 residues long. The V and J ends lost 0 bases and 8 bases respectively, with 7 bases between them. Germline CDR1 is DFQATT and CDR2 is SNEGSKA (reference sequence). CDR3 sequence reads: CSARDSTGYTF. The CDR3 DNA reads TGCAGTGCTAGAGATTCGACAGGCTACACCTTC.

Here the CDR3 DNA reads TGTGCCAGCAGCTTGGGAATCCCGAGGGGGGAGCAGTACTTC. Translation gives CASSLGIPRGEQYF. The chain carries TRBV5-8 and TRBJ2-7; possible D gene TRBD1, 6 bases. Trimming left V 0 bases short and J 7 bases short, with 14 bases between. CDR3 length equals 14 residues. Germline lookup yields CDR1 SGHTS and CDR2 YDEGEE.

This chain uses TRBV28 with TRBJ1-2; D unresolved. The CDR3 sequence is 16 residues long. Germline lookup yields CDR1 MDHEN and CDR2 SYDVKM. Deletions cut 3 bases from V and 4 bases from J, with 18 bases between. CDR3 region: CASSFEYSFMLYGYTF. The CDR3 nucleotides read TGTGCCAGCAGTTTCGAGTATTCATTTATGCTCTATGGCTACACCTTC.

The CDR3 reads CASSLHDKANYGYTF. The CDR3 DNA reads TGTGCCAGCAGCTTGCATGACAAAGCTAACTATGGCTACACCTTC. The chain uses TRBV5-4 and TRBJ1-2; D not certain. V lost 1 base and J 0 bases, leaving 10 bases between the germline ends. This CDR3 is built from 15 residues. Germline CDR1 SGHNT, CDR2 YYREEE (reference sequence).

This chain uses TRBV6-1 with TRBJ2-7; no firm D call. V lost 3 bases and J 2 bases, leaving 5 bases between the germline ends. CDR3 length: 12 amino acids. Germline V lookup: CDR1 MNHNS, CDR2 SASEGT. Here the CDR3 reads CASSDSPYEQYF. The CDR3 bases are TGTGCCAGCAGTGACAGTCCCTACGAGCAGTACTTC.

The V and J genes are TRBV5-1 and TRBJ1-6; D not certain. The CDR3 has 17 residues. Germline-derived CDR1 and CDR2 are SGHRS and YFSETQ. V dropped 2 bases and J dropped 5 bases, with 17 bases sitting between them. The CDR3 loop is CASSFGPLVLDNSPLHF. DNA of the CDR3: TGCGCCAGCAGCTTTGGGCCTTTGGTTTTGGATAATTCACCCCTCCACTTT.

The J gene is TRBJ2-7, the V gene TRBV27; TRBD1 matches at 7 bases. The CDR3 has 14 amino acids. Per the germline V gene, CDR1 is MNHEY and CDR2 is SMNVEV (reference sequence). The junction had 6 bases not matched to a gene; V was cut back by 5 bases and J by 2 bases. The CDR3 spells CASSPWDRAYEQYF. The DNA for the CDR3 is TGTGCCAGCAGTCCCTGGGACAGAGCCTACGAGCAGTACTTC.